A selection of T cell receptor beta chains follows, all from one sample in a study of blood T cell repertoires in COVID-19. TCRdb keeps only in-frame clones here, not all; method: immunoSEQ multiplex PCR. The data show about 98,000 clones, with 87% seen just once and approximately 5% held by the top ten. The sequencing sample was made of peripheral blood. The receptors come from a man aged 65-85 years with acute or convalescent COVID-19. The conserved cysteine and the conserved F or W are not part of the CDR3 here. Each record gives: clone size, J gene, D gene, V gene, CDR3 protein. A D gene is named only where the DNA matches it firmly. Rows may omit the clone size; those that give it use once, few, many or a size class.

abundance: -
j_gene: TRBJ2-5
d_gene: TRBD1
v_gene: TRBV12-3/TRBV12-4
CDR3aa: ASRLQGVETQY

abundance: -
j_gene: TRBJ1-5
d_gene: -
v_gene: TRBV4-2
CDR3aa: ASSQEDRRGVQPQH

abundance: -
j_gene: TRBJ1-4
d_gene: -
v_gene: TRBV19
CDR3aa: ASTPTGRKLF

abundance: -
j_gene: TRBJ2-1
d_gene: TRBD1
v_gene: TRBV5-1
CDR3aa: ASSFGTGSYNEQF

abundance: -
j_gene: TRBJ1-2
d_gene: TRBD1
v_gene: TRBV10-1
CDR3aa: ASSESTGTGYGYT

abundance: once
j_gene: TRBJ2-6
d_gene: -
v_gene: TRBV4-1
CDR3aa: ASTFQGNGANVLT

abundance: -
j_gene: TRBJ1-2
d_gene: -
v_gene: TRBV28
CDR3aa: ASGYSIDGYT

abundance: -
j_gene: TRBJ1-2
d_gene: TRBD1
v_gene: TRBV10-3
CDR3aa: AIRTGQTYGYT

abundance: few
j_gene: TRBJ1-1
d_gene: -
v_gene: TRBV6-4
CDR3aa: ASSDTYRAGRTEAF

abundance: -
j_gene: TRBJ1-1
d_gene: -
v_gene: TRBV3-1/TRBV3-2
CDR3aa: ASSQSRPNTEAF

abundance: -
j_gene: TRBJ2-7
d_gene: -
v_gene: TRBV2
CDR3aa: ASSGQSVPNQQY

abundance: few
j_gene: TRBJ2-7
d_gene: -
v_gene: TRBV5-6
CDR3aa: ASSLGPGAMSYEQY

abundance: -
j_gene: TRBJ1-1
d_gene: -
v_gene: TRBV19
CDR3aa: ASSIDRDTEAF

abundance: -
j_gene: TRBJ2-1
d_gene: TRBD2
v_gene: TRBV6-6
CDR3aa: ASSRGGGWNEQF

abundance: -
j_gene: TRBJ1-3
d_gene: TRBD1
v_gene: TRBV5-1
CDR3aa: ASSLGGTGTGNTIY

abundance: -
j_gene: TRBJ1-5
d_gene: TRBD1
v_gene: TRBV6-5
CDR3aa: ASRTGGVSQPQH

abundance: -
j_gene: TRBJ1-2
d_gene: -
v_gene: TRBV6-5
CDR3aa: ASSYSQQGGYT

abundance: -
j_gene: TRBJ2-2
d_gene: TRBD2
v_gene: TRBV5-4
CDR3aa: ASSLDGLGSGELF

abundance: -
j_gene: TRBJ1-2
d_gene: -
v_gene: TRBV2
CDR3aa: ASRNFPSYGYT

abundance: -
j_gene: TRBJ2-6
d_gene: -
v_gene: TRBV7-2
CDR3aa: ASSPFYSGANVLT

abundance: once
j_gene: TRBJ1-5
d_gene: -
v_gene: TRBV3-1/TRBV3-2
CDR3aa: ASSPTTGWPSPQH

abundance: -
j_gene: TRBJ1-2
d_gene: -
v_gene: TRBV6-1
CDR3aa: ASSEAGLVYGYT

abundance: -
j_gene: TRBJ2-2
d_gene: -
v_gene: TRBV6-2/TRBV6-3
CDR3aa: ASSYALGGRTGELF

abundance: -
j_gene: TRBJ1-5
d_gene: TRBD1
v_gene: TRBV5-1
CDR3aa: ASRTGSEQPQH

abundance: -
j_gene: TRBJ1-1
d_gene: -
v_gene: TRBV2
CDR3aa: ASSSSLRTNTEAF

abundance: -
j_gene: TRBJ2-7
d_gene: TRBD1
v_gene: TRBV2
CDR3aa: ASCLQGNFYEQY

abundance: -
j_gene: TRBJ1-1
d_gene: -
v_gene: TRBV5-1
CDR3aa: ASSLAGDDTEAF

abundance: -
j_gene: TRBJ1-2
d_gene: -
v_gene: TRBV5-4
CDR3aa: ASSPAGGRHGYT

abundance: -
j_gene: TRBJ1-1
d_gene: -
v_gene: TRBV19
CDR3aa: ASSIGPGGVTEAF

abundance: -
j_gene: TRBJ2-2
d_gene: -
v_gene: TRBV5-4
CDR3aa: ASSVRGRAGELF

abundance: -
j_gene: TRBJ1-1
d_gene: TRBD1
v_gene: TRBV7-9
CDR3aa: ASSFQGAEAF

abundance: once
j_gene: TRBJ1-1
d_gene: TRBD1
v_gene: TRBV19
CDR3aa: ASRFGQVRNEAF

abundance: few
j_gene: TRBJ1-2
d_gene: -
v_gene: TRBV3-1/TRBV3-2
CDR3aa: ASSQFGQGNYGYT

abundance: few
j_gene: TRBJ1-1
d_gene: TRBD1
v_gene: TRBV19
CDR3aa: ASSSGQGNTEAF

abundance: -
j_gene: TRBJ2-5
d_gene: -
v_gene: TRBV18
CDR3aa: ASSPPGTNQETQY

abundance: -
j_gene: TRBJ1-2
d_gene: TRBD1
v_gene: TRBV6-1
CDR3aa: ASSETGGAGGYT

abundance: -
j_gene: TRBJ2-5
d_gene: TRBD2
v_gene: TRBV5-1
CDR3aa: ASSLSGTSGGETQY

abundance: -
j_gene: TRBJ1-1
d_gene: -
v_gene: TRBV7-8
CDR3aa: ASARERLMNTEAF

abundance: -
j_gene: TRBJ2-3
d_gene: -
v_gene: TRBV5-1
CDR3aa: ASSSGSGGTDTQY

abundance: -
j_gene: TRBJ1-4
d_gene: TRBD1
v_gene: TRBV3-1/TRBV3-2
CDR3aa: ASSDYVTDRGVEMKKLF

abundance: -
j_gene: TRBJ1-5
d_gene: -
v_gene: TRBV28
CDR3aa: ASSSNVAASRGGQPQH

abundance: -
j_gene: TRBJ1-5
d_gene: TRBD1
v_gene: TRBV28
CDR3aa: ASTPGGYDSNQPQH

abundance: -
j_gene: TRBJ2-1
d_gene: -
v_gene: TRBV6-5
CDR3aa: ASSLRGLEYNEQF

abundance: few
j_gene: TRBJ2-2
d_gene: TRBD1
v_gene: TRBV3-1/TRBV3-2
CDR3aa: ASSPRDRGGRGGELF

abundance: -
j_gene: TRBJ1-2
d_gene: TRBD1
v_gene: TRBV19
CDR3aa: ASRDRAGYT

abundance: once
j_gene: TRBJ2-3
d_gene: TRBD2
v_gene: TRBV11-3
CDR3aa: ASSLSAGGHTDTQY

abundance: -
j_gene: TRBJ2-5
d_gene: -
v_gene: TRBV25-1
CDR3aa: ASSGLATQETQY

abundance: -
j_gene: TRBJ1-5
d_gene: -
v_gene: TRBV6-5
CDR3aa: ASSRTVNNQPQH